This T cell receptor beta chain comes out of a study of T cell repertoires in cytomegalovirus infection. The CDR3 is 17 amino acids. Germline loops: CDR1 SGHVT, CDR2 SQSDAQ. V lost 4 bases to trimming and J lost 0 bases, with 16 bases between them. This clonotype turned up a few times. The antigen is not known. Points from the study as a whole: The study identified carriers of CMV plus the relevant HLA from cumulative public TCR beta family frequency.

In TCRdb, the reads were re-called with MiXCR into one record per CDR3 protein. The profile shows a few hundred thousand distinct CDR3 sequences, around a quarter of them singletons. Material: cultured PBMCs, obtained from culture after CMV antigen stimulation. The sequence derives from a human donor in good health (CMV status not recorded). Some clones in this sample may be carry-over from other donors' samples. This chain joins TRBV7-4 and TRBJ2-1; D is uncertain. CDR3 in DNA: TGTGCCAGCAGCTCTGGTATTGGGGTCAGCTCCTACAATGAGCAGTTCTTC. This gives the protein CASSSGIGVSSYNEQFF.